One T cell receptor (beta chain) is described in this entry. Based on CD45RO/CCR7/CD25/CD127/CD95/CD27, CD4+ regulatory, stem cell-like memory, naive and central memory cells were sorted. This specimen belongs to a study of beta chain features in type 1 diabetes. TCRB transcripts that were expressed got sequenced, as all of the isolated RNA had been reverse transcribed. The protocol was immunoSEQ multiplex PCR, while the TCRdb copy is restricted to in-frame clones and leaves out a portion. The sample holds approximately 200,000 clones; 7.5% to 10% are singletons and the top ten take around 0.031%. With 0 bases clipped from V and 5 bases from J, the junction kept 4 bases outside the gene matches. The CDR3 contains 16 residues. Looked up from germline, CDR1 is SGHRS and CDR2 is YFSETQ.

This chain joins TRBV5-1 and TRBJ2-1, with 11 nucleotides matching TRBD2. Sequencing input: naive CD4+ T cells from blood. The source of this sequence is a woman aged 18-29 years in good health. The DNA for the CDR3 is TGCGCCAGCAGCTTGGCCGGGACTAGCGGACACAATGAGCAGTTCTTC. This codes for CASSLAGTSGHNEQFF.